This T cell receptor (beta chain) was captured by sequencing in a study of beta chain features in type 1 diabetes (dated by TCRdb to 2016 to 2019). Regarding the complete study: Patients and healthy donors did not differ in mean age, gender distribution, total cell number or subset yield. A total of about 99,000,000 sorted cells were examined across all samples, and RNA yield correlated strongly with the number of cells per subset. The study compared the TCRB repertoires of sorted circulating CD4+ T cell subsets in recently diagnosed type 1 diabetes patients with those in matched healthy donors. Regulatory and stem cell-like memory subsets were isolated from only 8 patients and about eight healthy donors, whereas naive and central memory subsets came from all 28 donors. Study-wide findings and limitations: Naive, central memory and regulatory TCRB repertoires appeared to be more alike among patients than among healthy donors. Fewer insertions and more nucleotide deletions at VDJ recombination sites were observed in patients with type 1 diabetes, implying thymic rearrangement abnormalities. Because the HLA sub-analyses included only small numbers of individuals, any influence of HLA type on TCRB rearrangement was left unresolved. A moderate but significant shortening of TCRB CDR3 length was observed in type 1 diabetes patients in all four CD4+ subsets. Because cDNA was sequenced instead of genomic DNA, highly expressing activated cells could be over-represented, though the groups showed no difference in activation or CD3 levels. PCR might favor shorter templates, but patient and control samples were amplified and corrected together, so any skew would affect both groups equally.

This clone was observed many times. Its antigen target is currently unknown. No much larger clone exists at a distance of one base, and base qualities are not known. CDR1 and CDR2 were assigned from the germline V gene as KGHSH and LQKENI. Germline trimming amounts to 5 bases on V and 10 bases on J, with 6 as the count of junction bases outside the gene matches. The CDR3 runs 13 residues from the cysteine to the phenylalanine. The sequence is cut down to CDR3 DNA, 39 bases in frame from base 1. Each donor gave one peripheral blood draw, roughly 0.11 L on average, collected into heparinised tubes. Using a panel that included CD45RO, CCR7, CD25, CD127, CD95 and CD27, naive, central memory, regulatory and stem cell-like memory CD4+ T cells were sorted on a BD FACSAria II. Purity was above 98% for every sorted population. PBMCs were separated immediately by Lymphoprep density gradient centrifugation and were stained directly, without being cultured. So that batch effects would be minimized, each experiment stained and sorted samples in pairs, pairing one healthy donor with one patient.

All of the isolated RNA was reverse transcribed with the High Capacity cDNA Reverse Transcription Kit, so expressed TCRB transcripts were sequenced. Naive, central memory and regulatory T cell samples underwent deep immunoSEQ sequencing, averaging around 4 million total reads per sample. Sorted cells were lysed in RLT buffer and RNA was extracted with DNase-treated RNeasy Micro or Mini kits, depending on cell number. To prevent cross-contamination, each cell subset was processed individually, whereas patient and healthy donor samples were processed jointly. Using the immunoSEQ multiplex PCR, TCRB sequences were amplified from cDNA into 87-bp fragments spanning the CDR3 region. Sequencing of the amplicons was performed on the Illumina HiSeq platform. Turning to the authors' computational methods: PCR bias was corrected computationally using synthetic template baselines, and reads within Hamming distance 2 were collapsed, with unmergeable singletons discarded. Reads were aligned against IMGT so that V, D and J genes, CDR3 length and insertions or deletions at six rearrangement sites could be assigned. Within each subset, clonotype counts were normalized to sorted cell number, and only after that were true diversity and Gini coefficients computed with the tcR R package. The overlap coefficient, calculated on TCRB nucleotide sequences, was used to measure repertoire sharing. As a proxy for the pre-selection repertoire, out-of-frame TCRB sequences from naive cells were analyzed. As stored in TCRdb, this immuneACCESS dataset retains in-frame rearrangements with V and J assigned. A fraction of the clones does not appear; measured against another copy, unresolved V genes explain less than half of the discrepancy, and the remainder lacks a known reason. The V and J calls and clone size were taken over from that table, and D and trimming were inferred from the DNA. Within this sample are over 700,000 clones, with about a sixth of them counted one time only. 0.02% to 0.03% of the sample rests with the top ten.

The V gene is TRBV18 and the J gene is TRBJ2-1; TRBD2 lines up with 9 middle nucleotides. The TCR originated in a woman between 18 and 30 years old in good health. Sequenced sample: naive CD4+ T cells from blood. The cell subset or site label on this specimen signifies: true naive CD4+ T cells. The DNA sequence reads TGTGCCAGCTCAGTGCGGGAGGGCAGCGAGCAGTTCTTC. The translation is CASSVREGSEQFF.